Listed here are 10 T cell receptor beta chains from one sample, sequenced in a study of blood T cells in healthy people across ages. Alongside a J-beta primer mix, a sample-barcoded 5' primer served in a second PCR lasting roughly 7 to 12 cycles. TCRdb re-called the 5' RACE reads through MiXCR, storing one row per CDR3 protein. The sample has approximately 1.5 million distinct CDR3 sequences, roughly 43% seen once. Sequencing used blood. These receptors were obtained from a woman aged 18 to 35 in good health.

V gene TRBV11-2 combines with J gene TRBJ2-1; 8 bases are a match to TRBD2. Looked up from germline, CDR1 is SGHAT and CDR2 is FQNNGV. Trimming removed 1 base from V and 8 bases from J; junction bases left unmatched: 7. The CDR3 length is 15 residues. The CDR3 loop reads CASSLGYGGGDEQFF. The CDR3 DNA reads as TGTGCCAGCAGCTTAGGGTACGGGGGGGGCGATGAGCAGTTCTTC.

The chain recombines TRBV4-3 with TRBJ1-1; D unclear. Trimming removed 0 bases from V and 7 bases from J, with 18 bases in between. The V gene's germline CDR1 is LGHNA and CDR2 YSLEER. The CDR3 runs 16 residues. The CDR3 sequence is CASSQDRSHMTIEAFF. As DNA, the CDR3 is TGCGCCAGCAGCCAAGACAGGAGCCACATGACAATTGAAGCTTTCTTT.

The V and J genes are TRBV7-2 and TRBJ1-1; D unresolved. CDR1 and CDR2 from the germline V gene are SGHTA and FQGNSA. This CDR3 has 12 residues. V was clipped by 6 bases and J by 4 bases, with 9 bases between them. The CDR3 bases are TGTGCCAGCAGTAGGTTGGGCACTGAAGCTTTCTTT. Amino acid sequence: CASSRLGTEAFF.

This clonotype showed up many times. The chain employs TRBV12-3 or TRBV12-4 and TRBJ1-5; 9 bases fit TRBD1. This CDR3 region has 15 residues. The V segment lost 6 bases and the J segment 6 bases; nucleotides outside the gene matches: 9. In DNA, the CDR3 is TGTGCCAGCAGCCCGGACAGGGGAAGGGGTCAGCCCCAGCATTTT. It translates to CASSPDRGRGQPQHF.

This chain joins TRBV4-1 and TRBJ1-5, with unresolved D. CDR3 length: 15 amino acids. The V end was cut by 0 bases, the J end by 7 bases, with 13 bases between. Germline CDR1 and CDR2: MGHRA and YSYEKL. The CDR3 loop is CASSQDSGFRQPQHF. As DNA, the CDR3 is TGCGCCAGCAGCCAAGATTCGGGGTTTAGGCAGCCCCAGCATTTT.

Turning to this clonotype: A much more abundant neighbour one base away suggests this may be a read error. The rearrangement links TRBV14 to TRBJ2-1; 7 bases fit TRBD2. Trimming cost V 4 bases and J 2 bases; bases outside gene matches: 11. This CDR3 region has 17 residues. Looked up from germline, CDR1 is SGHDN and CDR2 is FVKESK. The DNA of the CDR3 is TGTGCCAGCAGCCCACCCGGAGTAGCGGGTCCCTACAATGAGCAGTTCTTC. Protein: CASSPPGVAGPYNEQFF.

This clonotype came up a few times. The rearrangement links TRBV20-1 to TRBJ1-5; 11 bases line up with TRBD1. CDR3 length: 15 amino acids. Per the germline V gene, CDR1 is DFQATT and CDR2 is SNEGSKA (reference sequence). J lost 5 bases, V lost 5 bases, and 8 bases had no gene match. The CDR3 spells CSARDRGTLYQPQHF. The CDR3 region has the DNA TGCAGTGCTCGGGACAGGGGGACCCTTTATCAGCCCCAGCATTTT.

This clonotype has more than one count but fewer than ten. The J gene is TRBJ1-2, the V gene TRBV4-3; 12 bases line up with TRBD1. The length of the CDR3 is 17 residues. Trimming removed 0 bases from V and 7 bases from J; junction bases left unmatched: 9. CDR1 and CDR2 from the germline V gene are LGHNA and YSLEER. The CDR3 here is CASSQDWSGTGGFGYTF. In DNA form, the CDR3 reads TGCGCCAGCAGCCAAGATTGGAGCGGGACAGGGGGCTTTGGCTACACCTTC.

The chain recombines TRBV5-1 with TRBJ2-3; 8 positions match TRBD2. In germline, CDR1 is SGHRS, CDR2 YFSETQ. The J segment lost 1 base and the V segment lost 0 bases, leaving 7 bases of the junction unmatched. The CDR3 extends over 17 amino acids. CDR3 in amino acids: CASSLAYVSGGTDTQYF. CDR3 sequence (DNA): TGCGCCAGCAGCTTGGCCTATGTTAGCGGGGGCACAGATACGCAGTATTTT.

This chain uses TRBV29-1 with TRBJ2-5; D possibly corresponds to TRBD2 (7 bases). Germline loops: CDR1 SQVTM, CDR2 ANQGSEA. This CDR3 spans 17 amino acids. Deletions cut 1 base from V and 11 bases from J, with 29 bases between. The CDR3 DNA reads TGCAGCGTTGAAGCCCTGGGGGGGCGGGAGTCCTACAATGAGCAGTACTTC. Its translation: CSVEALGGRESYNEQYF.